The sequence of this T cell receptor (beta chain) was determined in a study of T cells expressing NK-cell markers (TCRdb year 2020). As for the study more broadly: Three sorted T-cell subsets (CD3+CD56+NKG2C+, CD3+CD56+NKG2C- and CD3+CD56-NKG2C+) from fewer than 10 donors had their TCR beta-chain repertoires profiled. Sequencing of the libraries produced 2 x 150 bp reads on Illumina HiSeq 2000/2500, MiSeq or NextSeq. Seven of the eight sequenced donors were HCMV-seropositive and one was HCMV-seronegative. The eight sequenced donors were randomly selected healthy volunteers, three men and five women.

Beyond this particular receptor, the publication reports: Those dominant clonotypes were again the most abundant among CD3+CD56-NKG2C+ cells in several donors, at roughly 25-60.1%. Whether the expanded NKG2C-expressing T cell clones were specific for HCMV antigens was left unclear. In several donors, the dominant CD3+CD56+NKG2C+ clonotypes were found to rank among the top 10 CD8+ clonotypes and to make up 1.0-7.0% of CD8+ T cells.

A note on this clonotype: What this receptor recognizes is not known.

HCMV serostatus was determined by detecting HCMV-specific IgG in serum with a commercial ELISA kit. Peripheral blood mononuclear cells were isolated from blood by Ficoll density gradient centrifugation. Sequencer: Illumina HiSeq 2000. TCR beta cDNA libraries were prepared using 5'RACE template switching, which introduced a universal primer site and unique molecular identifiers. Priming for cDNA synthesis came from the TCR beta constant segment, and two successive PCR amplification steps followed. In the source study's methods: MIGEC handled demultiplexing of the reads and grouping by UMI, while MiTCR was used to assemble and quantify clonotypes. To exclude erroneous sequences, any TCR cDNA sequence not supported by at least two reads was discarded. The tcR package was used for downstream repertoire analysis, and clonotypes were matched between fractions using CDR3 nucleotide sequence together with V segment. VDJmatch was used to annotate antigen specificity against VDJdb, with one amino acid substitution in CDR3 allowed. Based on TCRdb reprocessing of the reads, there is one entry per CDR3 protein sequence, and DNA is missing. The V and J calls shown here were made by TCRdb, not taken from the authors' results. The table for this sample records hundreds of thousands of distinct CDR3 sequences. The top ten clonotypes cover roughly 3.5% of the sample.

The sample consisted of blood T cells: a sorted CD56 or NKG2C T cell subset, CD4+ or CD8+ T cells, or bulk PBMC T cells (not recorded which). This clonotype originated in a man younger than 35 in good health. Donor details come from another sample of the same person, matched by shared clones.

The encoded CDR3 is CASSSATGSSTGNTIYF. The chain uses TRBV5-5 and TRBJ1-3; checking the TCRdb D call of TRBD1 is not possible without DNA. Including cysteine and phenylalanine, the CDR3 has 17 amino acids. The DNA sequence is not available. Per the germline V gene (reference sequence), SGHKS is the CDR1 and YYEKEE is the CDR2.